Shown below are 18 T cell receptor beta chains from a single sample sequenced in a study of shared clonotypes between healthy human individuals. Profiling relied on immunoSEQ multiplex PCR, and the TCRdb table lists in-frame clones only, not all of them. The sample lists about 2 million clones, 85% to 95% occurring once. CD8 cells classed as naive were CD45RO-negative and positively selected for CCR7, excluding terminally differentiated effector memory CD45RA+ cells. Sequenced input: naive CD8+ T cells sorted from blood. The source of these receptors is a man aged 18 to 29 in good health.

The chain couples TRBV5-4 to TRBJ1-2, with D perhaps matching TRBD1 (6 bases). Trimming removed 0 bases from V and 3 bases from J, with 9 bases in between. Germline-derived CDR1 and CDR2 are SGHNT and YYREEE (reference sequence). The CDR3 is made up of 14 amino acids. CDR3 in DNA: TGTGCCAGCAGCTTGGGCGGGGGCGACTATGGCTACACCTTC. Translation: CASSLGGGDYGYTF.

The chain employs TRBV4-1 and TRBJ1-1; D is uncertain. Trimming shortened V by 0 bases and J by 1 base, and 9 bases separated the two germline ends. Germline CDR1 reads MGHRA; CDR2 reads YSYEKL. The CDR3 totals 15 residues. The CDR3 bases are TGCGCCAGCAGCCAAGATCCGAGAGCGAACACTGAAGCTTTCTTT. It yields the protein CASSQDPRANTEAFF.

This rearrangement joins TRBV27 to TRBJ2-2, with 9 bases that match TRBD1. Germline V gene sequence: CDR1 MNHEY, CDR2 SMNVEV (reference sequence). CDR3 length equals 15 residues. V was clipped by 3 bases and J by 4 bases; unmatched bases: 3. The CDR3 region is CASSFGQGFTGELFF. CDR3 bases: TGTGCCAGCAGTTTTGGACAGGGGTTCACCGGGGAGCTGTTTTTT.

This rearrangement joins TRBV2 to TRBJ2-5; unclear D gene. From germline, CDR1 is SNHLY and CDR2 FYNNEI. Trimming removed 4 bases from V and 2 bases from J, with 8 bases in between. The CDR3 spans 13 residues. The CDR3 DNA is TGTGCCAGCAGTGGGAACAGTCAAGAGACCCAGTACTTC. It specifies CASSGNSQETQYF.

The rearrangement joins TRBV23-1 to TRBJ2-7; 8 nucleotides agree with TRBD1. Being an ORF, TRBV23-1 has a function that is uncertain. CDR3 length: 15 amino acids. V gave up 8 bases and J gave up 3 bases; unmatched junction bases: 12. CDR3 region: CASFRRQGRNYEQYF. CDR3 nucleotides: TGCGCCAGCTTTCGTCGACAGGGGAGGAACTACGAGCAGTACTTC.

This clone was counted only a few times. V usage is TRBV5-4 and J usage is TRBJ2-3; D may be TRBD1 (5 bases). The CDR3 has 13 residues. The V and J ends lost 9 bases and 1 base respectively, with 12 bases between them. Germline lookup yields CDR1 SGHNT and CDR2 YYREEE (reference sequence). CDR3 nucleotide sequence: TGTGCCACAGACCGCAGGGGCACAGATACGCAGTATTTT. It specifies CATDRRGTDTQYF.

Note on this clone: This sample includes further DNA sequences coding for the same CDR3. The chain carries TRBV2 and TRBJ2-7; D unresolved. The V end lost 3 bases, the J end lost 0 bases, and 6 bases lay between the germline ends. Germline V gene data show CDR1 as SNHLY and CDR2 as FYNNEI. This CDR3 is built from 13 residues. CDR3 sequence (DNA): TGTGCCAGCAGTGATGGCGTCTCCTACGAGCAGTACTTC. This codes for CASSDGVSYEQYF.

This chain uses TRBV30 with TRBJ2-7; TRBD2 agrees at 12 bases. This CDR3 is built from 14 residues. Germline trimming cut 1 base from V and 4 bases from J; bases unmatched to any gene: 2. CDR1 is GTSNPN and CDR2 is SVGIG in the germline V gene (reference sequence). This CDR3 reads CAWSATSGGYEQYF. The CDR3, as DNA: TGTGCCTGGAGTGCTACTAGCGGGGGGTACGAGCAGTACTTC.

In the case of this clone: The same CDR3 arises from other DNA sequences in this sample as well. The CDR3: CASSYPGGTGELFF. The CDR3 DNA sequence: TGTGCCAGCAGCTACCCCGGGGGGACCGGGGAGCTGTTTTTT. V is TRBV28 and J is TRBJ2-2, with 7 bases identical to TRBD2. With 6 bases clipped from V and 5 bases from J, the junction kept 6 bases outside the gene matches. CDR1 and CDR2 from the germline V gene are MDHEN and SYDVKM. The CDR3 has 14 amino acids.

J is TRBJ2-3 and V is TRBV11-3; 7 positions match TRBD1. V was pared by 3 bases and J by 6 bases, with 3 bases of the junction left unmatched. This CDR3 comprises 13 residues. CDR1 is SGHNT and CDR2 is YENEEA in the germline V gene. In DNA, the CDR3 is TGTGCCAGCAGCTTTGGGACAGCCGATACGCAGTATTTT. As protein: CASSFGTADTQYF. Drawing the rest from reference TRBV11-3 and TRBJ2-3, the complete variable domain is EAGVVQSPRYKIIEKKQPVAFWCNPISGHNTLYWYLQNLGQGPELLIRYENEEAVDDSQLPKDRFSAERLKGVDSTLKIQPAELGDSAVYLCASSFGTADTQYFGPGTRLTVL.

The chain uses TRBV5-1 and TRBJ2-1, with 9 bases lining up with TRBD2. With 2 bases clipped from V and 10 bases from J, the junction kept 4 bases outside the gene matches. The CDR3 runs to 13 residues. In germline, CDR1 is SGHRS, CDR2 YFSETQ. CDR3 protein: CASSFGTSNEQFF. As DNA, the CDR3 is TGCGCCAGCAGCTTCGGGACTAGCAACGAGCAGTTCTTC.

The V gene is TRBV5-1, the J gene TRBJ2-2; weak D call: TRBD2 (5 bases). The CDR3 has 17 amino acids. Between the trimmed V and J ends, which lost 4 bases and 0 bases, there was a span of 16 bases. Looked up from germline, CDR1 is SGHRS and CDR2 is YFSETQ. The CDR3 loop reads CASSPSGVATNTGELFF. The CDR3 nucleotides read TGCGCCAGCAGCCCCAGTGGAGTAGCGACGAACACCGGGGAGCTGTTTTTT.

The CDR3 nucleotides read TGTGCCAGCAGCACGGTGGGGGGCTTTTACTCCTACGAGCAGTACTTC. This encodes CASSTVGGFYSYEQYF. The chain carries TRBV11-2 and TRBJ2-7; the D call may be TRBD1 or TRBD2 (6 bases each). Germline V gives CDR1 SGHAT, CDR2 FQNNGV. The V gene lost 5 bases and the J gene lost 0 bases, with 17 bases spanning the gap. CDR3 size: 16 residues.

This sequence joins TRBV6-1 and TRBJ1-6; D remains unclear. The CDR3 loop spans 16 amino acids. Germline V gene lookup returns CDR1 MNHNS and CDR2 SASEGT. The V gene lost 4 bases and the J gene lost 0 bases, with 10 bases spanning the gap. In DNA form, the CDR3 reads TGTGCCAGCAGTGCTGGTGGGAGCTCCTATAATTCACCCCTCCACTTT. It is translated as CASSAGGSSYNSPLHF.

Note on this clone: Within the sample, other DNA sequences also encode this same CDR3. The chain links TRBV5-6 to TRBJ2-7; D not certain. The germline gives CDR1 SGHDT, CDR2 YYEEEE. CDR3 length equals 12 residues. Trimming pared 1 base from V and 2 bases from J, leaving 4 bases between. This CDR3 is CASSLWTYEQYF. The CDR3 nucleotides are TGTGCCAGCAGCTTGTGGACCTACGAGCAGTACTTC.

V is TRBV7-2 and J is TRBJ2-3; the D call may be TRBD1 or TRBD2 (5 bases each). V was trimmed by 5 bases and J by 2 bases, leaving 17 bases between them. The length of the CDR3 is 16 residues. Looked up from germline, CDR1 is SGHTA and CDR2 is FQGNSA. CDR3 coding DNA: TGTGCCAGCAGCCCGGGGCACGGCGGACCCACAGATACGCAGTATTTT. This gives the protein CASSPGHGGPTDTQYF.

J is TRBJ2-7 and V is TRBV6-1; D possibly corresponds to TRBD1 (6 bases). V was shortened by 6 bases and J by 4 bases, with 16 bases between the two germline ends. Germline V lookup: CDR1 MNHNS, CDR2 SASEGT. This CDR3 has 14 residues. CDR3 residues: CASRNRVSLYEQYF. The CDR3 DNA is TGTGCCAGCAGGAACAGGGTGTCTCTATACGAGCAGTACTTC.

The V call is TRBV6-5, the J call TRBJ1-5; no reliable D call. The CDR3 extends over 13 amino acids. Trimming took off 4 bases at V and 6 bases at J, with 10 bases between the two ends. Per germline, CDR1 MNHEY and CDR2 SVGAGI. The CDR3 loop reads CASSSFRGQPQHF. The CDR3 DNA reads TGTGCCAGCAGTTCATTCCGGGGTCAGCCCCAGCATTTT.